This TCR beta chain emerged from a study of blood T cell repertoires in COVID-19. Authors' processing steps: Amplification from reference gene primers served as the basis for estimated nucleated cell counts. TCRdb keeps only in-frame clones here, not all; method: immunoSEQ multiplex PCR. V, J and clone size are those of that table, while D and trimming were read from the DNA. In the table there are 95,000 to 150,000 clones, around 76% of which are singletons. Looked up from germline, CDR1 is SNHLY and CDR2 is FYNNEI. CDR3 length: 16 residues. The V gene lost 0 bases and the J gene lost 0 bases, with 8 bases spanning the gap.

Input material: peripheral blood. This sequence joins TRBV2 and TRBJ1-4; D not resolved. This TCR derives from a man aged 80 or over with COVID-19, enrolled during active disease. CDR3 sequence (DNA): TGTGCCAGCAGTGAAGCACAGATTGCAACTAATGAAAAACTGTTTTTT. Amino acids: CASSEAQIATNEKLFF.